The 7 T cell receptor beta chains reported below all come from one sample, sequenced in a study of T-cell reconstitution after alpha-beta-depleted transplantation in children. Unique molecular identifiers were used to barcode this TCRbeta library. A single record per CDR3 protein comes from TCRdb applying MiXCR to the PCR reads. This sample yields around 600,000 distinct CDR3 sequences, of which roughly a tenth are seen a single time; less than 5% belongs to the top ten. The sample here was PBMCs from the stem cell graft donor, taken from the stem cell graft. Every receptor here comes from a human donor who donated a stem cell graft to a child with acute myeloid leukemia.

This clonotype was observed a handful of times. The chain employs TRBV5-6 and TRBJ2-1; D uncertain. The germline V gene encodes CDR1 SGHDT and CDR2 YYEEEE. This CDR3 has 14 amino acids. Trimming left V 5 bases short and J 0 bases short, with 9 bases between. CDR3 nucleotides: TGTGCCAGCAGAACGGAGCGCTCCTACAATGAGCAGTTCTTC. This encodes CASRTERSYNEQFF.

This clonotype was detected a few times. This rearrangement joins TRBV7-2 to TRBJ2-5; TRBD2 matches 13 bases. This CDR3 comprises 15 residues. J was trimmed by 7 bases and V by 3 bases; bases with no gene match: 5. The germline CDR1 and CDR2 sequences are SGHTA and FQGNSA. CDR3 coding DNA: TGTGCCAGCAGCTTGGGACTAGCGGGGAGGGGGACCCAGTACTTC. Translation gives CASSLGLAGRGTQYF.

This clonotype was counted ten times or more. The rearrangement links TRBV27 to TRBJ2-3; 7 nucleotides match TRBD2. Germline V gene data show CDR1 as MNHEY and CDR2 as SMNVEV (reference sequence). The length of the CDR3 is 12 residues. V was pared by 5 bases and J by 10 bases, with 6 bases of the junction left unmatched. The CDR3 spells CASSPGGVAQYF. The DNA of the CDR3 is TGTGCCAGCAGTCCTGGGGGGGTCGCGCAGTATTTT.

A word on this clonotype: This sequence may be a read error, since a much larger clone differs from it by one base. V gene TRBV12-3 or TRBV12-4 combines with J gene TRBJ2-5, with TRBD1 matching over 7 bases. The CDR3 loop spans 13 amino acids. V lost 4 bases and J lost 2; bases outside the gene matches: 1. The chain's CDR3 is CASSWGQQETQYF. CDR3 coding DNA: TGTGCCAGCAGTTGGGGACAGCAAGAGACCCAGTACTTC.

In this sample, this clonotype turned up a few times. V usage is TRBV29-1 and J usage is TRBJ1-4, with TRBD1 matching over 7 bases. Germline V gene lookup returns CDR1 SQVTM and CDR2 ANQGSEA. The CDR3 runs 11 residues. V lost 6 bases to trimming and J lost 13 bases; unmatched junction nucleotides: 8. As DNA, the CDR3 is TGCAGCGTGGTCCTACAGGGGCCACTGTTTTTT. Amino acids: CSVVLQGPLFF. Based on the CDR3 plus reference TRBV29-1 and TRBJ1-4, the full variable domain is SAVISQKPSRDICQRGTSLTIQCQVDSQVTMMFWYRQQPGQSLTLIATANQGSEATYESGFVIDKFPISRPNLTFSTLTVSNMSPEDSSIYLCSVVLQGPLFFGSGTQLSVL.

The J gene is TRBJ2-7, the V gene TRBV15; perhaps TRBD1 as D (5 bases). The CDR3 runs 13 residues. V lost 5 bases, J lost 9 bases, and 17 bases lay in between. Germline V gene lookup returns CDR1 LNHNV and CDR2 YYDKDF (reference sequence). CDR3: CATSEVGWGGQYF. CDR3 coding DNA: TGTGCCACCAGCGAGGTCGGTTGGGGCGGGCAGTACTTC.

This chain connects TRBV7-3 to TRBJ2-7; a possible D gene is TRBD2 (5 bases). Per germline, CDR1 SGHTA and CDR2 FQGTGA. V gave up 1 base and J gave up 7 bases, with 14 bases separating them. This CDR3 is built from 14 residues. CDR3 region: CASSLSGSWKEQYF. CDR3 nucleotide sequence: TGTGCCAGCAGCTTAAGCGGGTCCTGGAAGGAGCAGTACTTC.